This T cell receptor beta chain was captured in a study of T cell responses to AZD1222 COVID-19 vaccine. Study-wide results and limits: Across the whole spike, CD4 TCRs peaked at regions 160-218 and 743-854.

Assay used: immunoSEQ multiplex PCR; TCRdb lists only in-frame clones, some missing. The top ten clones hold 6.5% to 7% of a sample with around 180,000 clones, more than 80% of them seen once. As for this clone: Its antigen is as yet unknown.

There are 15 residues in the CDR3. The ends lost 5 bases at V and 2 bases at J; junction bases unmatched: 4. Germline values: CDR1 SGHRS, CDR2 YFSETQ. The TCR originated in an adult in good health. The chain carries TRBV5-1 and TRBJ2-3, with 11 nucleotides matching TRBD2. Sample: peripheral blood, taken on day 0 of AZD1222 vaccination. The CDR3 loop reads CASRLSGGATDTQYF. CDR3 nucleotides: TGCGCCAGCAGACTTAGCGGGGGGGCCACAGATACGCAGTATTTT.